One sample yielded the 26 T cell receptor beta chains listed below, sequenced in a study of resident and recirculating memory T cells in vitiligo. The assay was immunoSEQ multiplex PCR, and TCRdb's table has in-frame clones only and misses some. The data contain about 76,000 clones, approximately 90% of them seen just once; the ten biggest clones take up more than 5%. What was sequenced was blood. The receptors come from a male donor with vitiligo.

This chain joins TRBV27 and TRBJ2-1; 14 nucleotides agree with TRBD2. Germline CDR1 is MNHEY and CDR2 is SMNVEV (reference sequence). V trimming: 6 bases; J trimming: 0 bases; junction bases outside the gene matches: 1. This CDR3 has 16 amino acids. The CDR3 sequence is CASRGTSGSSYNEQFF. In nucleotides, the CDR3 is TGTGCCAGCAGGGGGACTAGCGGGAGCTCCTACAATGAGCAGTTCTTC.

The CDR3 protein is CASSIPGQGYEQYF. Written as DNA, the CDR3 is TGTGCCAGCAGCATTCCGGGACAGGGTTACGAGCAGTACTTC. The V call is TRBV11-2, the J call TRBJ2-7; 9 positions agree with TRBD1. The ends lost 5 bases at V and 4 bases at J; junction bases unmatched: 6. The CDR3 has 14 residues. Germline V gives CDR1 SGHAT, CDR2 FQNNGV.

The gene calls are TRBV4-3 and TRBJ2-7; possible D gene TRBD1, 5 bases. The CDR3 is made up of 13 amino acids. Trimming removed 0 bases at V and 6 bases at J, with 9 bases between. Germline loops: CDR1 LGHNA, CDR2 YSLEER. CDR3 residues: CASSQDPGAEQYF. The CDR3, as DNA: TGCGCCAGCAGCCAAGATCCTGGGGCCGAGCAGTACTTC.

This chain uses TRBV5-1 with TRBJ2-2; 11 nucleotides line up with TRBD1. The germline V gene encodes CDR1 SGHRS and CDR2 YFSETQ. This CDR3 region has 20 residues. J gave up 1 base and V 4 bases, and 15 bases lay outside the gene matches. CDR3 region: CASSPGQGDRGERNTGELFF. CDR3 bases: TGCGCCAGCAGCCCCGGCCAAGGGGACAGGGGGGAGAGGAACACCGGGGAGCTGTTTTTT.

The V call is TRBV28, the J call TRBJ2-5; TRBD2 agrees at 9 bases. The J segment lost 4 bases and the V segment lost 6 bases, leaving 6 bases of the junction unmatched. This CDR3 is 14 amino acids long. Looked up from germline, CDR1 is MDHEN and CDR2 is SYDVKM. DNA for the CDR3: TGTGCCAGCAGCCCGAGCGGGGGGAGAGAGACCCAGTACTTC. This encodes CASSPSGGRETQYF. Filled out from reference TRBV28 and TRBJ2-5, the complete variable domain reads DVKVTQSSRYLVKRTGEKVFLECVQDMDHENMFWYRQDPGLGLRLIYFSYDVKMKEKGDIPEGYSVSREKKERFSLILESASTNQTSMYLCASSPSGGRETQYFGPGTRLLVL.

V is TRBV29-1 and J is TRBJ2-7; a possible D gene is TRBD1 (6 bases). Trimming removed 6 bases at V and 2 bases at J, with 17 bases between. The length of the CDR3 is 14 residues. Per germline, CDR1 SQVTM and CDR2 ANQGSEA. Here the CDR3 DNA reads TGCAGCGTGGGCTCTTACAGGGCAACCTACGAGCAGTACTTC. It specifies CSVGSYRATYEQYF.

This chain uses TRBV5-4 with TRBJ2-7, with a tentative D call TRBD1 (5 bases). Trimming cost V 6 bases and J 2 bases, with 12 bases left between them. CDR3 length: 13 amino acids. In germline, CDR1 is SGHNT, CDR2 YYREEE (reference sequence). The CDR3 spells CASTSGLAYEQYF. The CDR3 bases are TGTGCCAGCACCTCAGGGTTGGCCTACGAGCAGTACTTC.

The rearrangement links TRBV30 to TRBJ2-2, with D uncertain. This CDR3 contains 11 residues. Trimming left V 3 bases short and J 7 bases short, with 6 bases between. Germline CDR1 and CDR2: GTSNPN and SVGIG (reference sequence). The CDR3: CAWRYGGELFF. The CDR3 nucleotides read TGTGCCTGGAGGTACGGCGGGGAGCTGTTTTTT.

This CDR3 reads CASSYSGRSNEQFF. The DNA for the CDR3 is TGTGCCAGCAGCTATTCCGGGAGGAGCAATGAGCAGTTCTTC. The genes are TRBV13 and TRBJ2-1; the match to TRBD2 covers 7 bases. CDR3 size: 14 residues. Unmatched junction bases numbered 6, after V lost 4 bases and J lost 6 bases. Germline CDR1 reads PRHDT; CDR2 reads FYEKMQ (reference sequence).

This clone was seen a single time. V gene TRBV4-3 combines with J gene TRBJ2-7; D is possibly TRBD2 (6 bases). Germline-derived CDR1 and CDR2 are LGHNA and YSLEER. The V end lost 0 bases, the J end lost 1 base, and 16 bases lay between the germline ends. The CDR3 loop spans 17 amino acids. CDR3 sequence reads: CASSQDAIVGLSYEQYF. Here the CDR3 DNA reads TGCGCCAGCAGCCAAGATGCCATTGTGGGACTTTCCTACGAGCAGTACTTC.

The chain joins TRBV7-2 to TRBJ1-2; D is ambiguous. Germline CDR1 is SGHTA and CDR2 is FQGNSA. The CDR3 spans 15 residues. Trimming shortened V by 0 bases and J by 3 bases, and 11 bases separated the two germline ends. The CDR3 coding sequence is TGTGCCAGCAGCTTAGCCGCGGTGTTGGACTATGGCTACACCTTC. Residues: CASSLAAVLDYGYTF.

CDR3 sequence reads: CASSVLPTGEPYEQYF. CDR3 bases: TGTGCCAGTAGTGTTCTCCCGACAGGGGAGCCCTACGAGCAGTACTTC. The chain combines TRBV19 with TRBJ2-7; TRBD1 matches 8 bases. J was trimmed by 2 bases and V by 5 bases; bases with no gene match: 11. From germline, CDR1 is LNHDA and CDR2 SQIVND (reference sequence). The CDR3 consists of 16 residues.

The chain uses TRBV10-3 and TRBJ2-7, with TRBD1 matching over 7 bases. This CDR3 contains 15 residues. The germline V gene has CDR1 ENHRY and CDR2 SYGVKD. V dropped 6 bases and J dropped 6; count of bases not matched to a gene: 14. Here the CDR3 DNA reads TGTGCCATCAGGGGGCCCGAGACAGGGTTGAGCGAGCAGTACTTC. Amino acids: CAIRGPETGLSEQYF.

The chain has TRBV5-6 and TRBJ2-4, with 7 bases identical to TRBD1. The germline CDR1 and CDR2 sequences are SGHDT and YYEEEE. The V segment lost 10 bases and the J segment 6 bases; nucleotides outside the gene matches: 10. The CDR3 spans 13 residues. The chain's CDR3 is CAAERQGRNIQYF. CDR3 bases: TGTGCCGCCGAAAGACAGGGAAGAAACATTCAGTACTTC. Looking up the rest from reference TRBV5-6 and TRBJ2-4 gives the full variable domain: DAGVTQSPTHLIKTRGQQVTLRCSPKSGHDTVSWYQQALGQGPQFIFQYYEEEERQRGNFPDRFSGHQFPNYSSELNVNALLLGDSALYLCAAERQGRNIQYFGAGTRLSVL.

V gene TRBV7-9 combines with J gene TRBJ2-2; 11 bases are shared with TRBD1. The germline V gene has CDR1 SEHNR and CDR2 FQNEAQ (reference sequence). With V trimmed by 5 bases and J by 4 bases, 15 bases remained unmatched. The CDR3 is made up of 19 amino acids. The CDR3 nucleotides are TGTGCCAGCAGCCCACCTTGGGACAGGGGGATTGGACGCACCGGGGAGCTGTTTTTT. It yields the protein CASSPPWDRGIGRTGELFF.

As DNA, the CDR3 is TGTGCCATCAGTGAGTCGGCTAGCGGGAAGCCTCCTAGCACAGATACGCAGTATTTT. Its protein is CAISESASGKPPSTDTQYF. The chain combines TRBV10-3 with TRBJ2-3; TRBD2 matches at 9 bases. With V trimmed by 0 bases and J by 0 bases, 10 bases remained unmatched. The CDR3 has 19 amino acids. Looked up from germline, CDR1 is ENHRY and CDR2 is SYGVKD.

A single count supports this clone. The rearrangement links TRBV9 to TRBJ2-3; the D gene is possibly TRBD2 (7 bases). Germline CDR1 and CDR2: SGDLS and YYNGEE. The CDR3 runs 16 residues. Trimming stripped 2 bases from V and 1 base from J, with 14 bases between. The chain's CDR3 is CASSVMEGGGTDTQYF. The DNA of the CDR3 is TGTGCCAGCAGCGTCATGGAGGGGGGGGGCACAGATACGCAGTATTTT.

This chain uses TRBV30 with TRBJ2-6; D unclear. Germline CDR1 is GTSNPN and CDR2 is SVGIG (reference sequence). Trimming took off 3 bases at V and 0 bases at J, with 12 bases between the two ends. This CDR3 is 16 amino acids long. The CDR3 region is CAWSTSYYSGANVLTF. CDR3 DNA: TGTGCCTGGAGCACATCATACTACTCTGGGGCCAACGTCCTGACTTTC.

V is TRBV18 and J is TRBJ2-4, with a weak D call TRBD1 (5 bases). V lost 0 bases and J 7 bases, leaving 13 bases between the germline ends. CDR3 length equals 15 residues. Per germline, CDR1 KGHSH and CDR2 LQKENI. CDR3 DNA sequence: TGTGCCAGCTCACCACCAGGCAGGGCAGGGAACATTCAGTACTTC. Translating gives CASSPPGRAGNIQYF.

The rearrangement uses TRBV7-2 and TRBJ2-3, with 10 bases identical to TRBD2. V lost 3 bases to trimming and J lost 2 bases; unmatched junction nucleotides: 5. The CDR3 is 16 amino acids. Germline loops: CDR1 SGHTA, CDR2 FQGNSA. CDR3 region: CASSLSSGRATDTQYF. In DNA, the CDR3 is TGTGCCAGCAGCTTGTCCAGCGGGAGGGCCACAGATACGCAGTATTTT. The full variable domain, its missing parts supplied by reference TRBV7-2 and TRBJ2-3, is GAGVSQSPSNKVTEKGKDVELRCDPISGHTALYWYRQSLGQGLEFLIYFQGNSAPDKSGLPSDRFSAERTGGSVSTLTIQRTQQEDSAVYLCASSLSSGRATDTQYFGPGTRLTVL.

The rearrangement joins TRBV18 to TRBJ1-2; 8 bases fit TRBD1. CDR3 length: 13 amino acids. The V gene's germline CDR1 is KGHSH and CDR2 LQKENI. V lost 5 bases and J lost 6; bases outside the gene matches: 5. In DNA form, the CDR3 reads TGTGCCAGCTCATCAGGGGGCGAGGATGGCTACACCTTC. Translating it yields CASSSGGEDGYTF.

This chain joins TRBV7-6 and TRBJ2-7; D might be TRBD2 (6 bases). The V gene lost 1 base and the J gene lost 5 bases, with 12 bases spanning the gap. Germline-derived CDR1 and CDR2 are SGHVS and FNYEAQ. CDR3 length: 14 amino acids. The CDR3 region has the DNA TGTGCCAGCAGCTTAGTGGCGGGGCGGAACGAGCAGTACTTC. The encoded protein is CASSLVAGRNEQYF.

The table lists this clone with a few counts. The sample holds other DNA sequences that translate to the same CDR3. The rearrangement uses TRBV9 and TRBJ1-2; TRBD1 aligns across 10 bases. Germline CDR1 SGDLS, CDR2 YYNGEE. The ends lost 4 bases at V and 4 bases at J; junction bases unmatched: 7. CDR3 size: 15 residues. The CDR3 region is CASSPLTGGSYGYTF. Here the CDR3 DNA reads TGTGCCAGCAGCCCTCTGACAGGGGGCAGCTATGGCTACACCTTC.

This clone was observed a handful of times. This sequence joins TRBV7-2 and TRBJ2-1; no clear D gene. The CDR3 runs 12 residues. CDR1 and CDR2 (germline): SGHTA, FQGNSA. Trimming cost V 5 bases and J 10 bases, with 12 bases left between them. CDR3 region: CASSARSWEQFF. The CDR3, as DNA: TGTGCCAGCAGCGCCAGAAGTTGGGAGCAGTTCTTC. The full variable domain, completed using reference TRBV7-2 and TRBJ2-1, is GAGVSQSPSNKVTEKGKDVELRCDPISGHTALYWYRQSLGQGLEFLIYFQGNSAPDKSGLPSDRFSAERTGGSVSTLTIQRTQQEDSAVYLCASSARSWEQFFGPGTRLTVL.

The V call is TRBV9, the J call TRBJ2-3, with 7 bases aligning to TRBD2. The germline V gene has CDR1 SGDLS and CDR2 YYNGEE. Trimming took 0 bases from V and 2 from J; bases not matched to a gene: 6. This CDR3 is built from 16 residues. CDR3 region: CASSVDAGVLTDTQYF. The DNA of the CDR3 is TGTGCCAGCAGCGTAGACGCGGGAGTCCTCACAGATACGCAGTATTTT. The full variable domain, in which reference TRBV9 and TRBJ2-3 provide the parts outside the CDR3, is DSGVTQTPKHLITATGQRVTLRCSPRSGDLSVYWYQQSLDQGLQFLIQYYNGEERAKGNILERFSAQQFPDLHSELNLSSLELGDSALYFCASSVDAGVLTDTQYFGPGTRLTVL.

The rearrangement uses TRBV18 and TRBJ1-5; D is undetermined. The CDR3 contains 16 residues. The germline V gene encodes CDR1 KGHSH and CDR2 LQKENI. V dropped 0 bases and J dropped 4 bases, with 13 bases sitting between them. CDR3 nucleotides: TGTGCCAGCTCACCACCAAAAACAGAAAAAAATCAGCCCCAGCATTTT. It translates to CASSPPKTEKNQPQHF.